This TCR beta chain was identified in a study of shared clonotypes between healthy human individuals. Whole-study context: Three CD4 naive, three CD4 memory, two CD8 naive and one CD8 memory plate were used per donor.

Findings of the study overall: Some naive CD4 clonotypes, roughly 4.5%, turned up in common across four donors.

The V gene's germline CDR1 is SGHVS and CDR2 FNYEAQ. V lost 1 base and J lost 2; bases outside the gene matches: 10. CDR3 length equals 18 residues. Profiling relied on immunoSEQ multiplex PCR, and the TCRdb table lists in-frame clones only, not all of them. The data show more than 2,000,000 clones, over 90% seen once. In the case of this clone: Its antigen is as yet unknown.

This TCR derives from a man between 18 and 29 years old in good health. Some clones in this sample may be carry-over from other donors' samples. The chain is built from TRBV7-6 and TRBJ2-3; 9 bases are shared with TRBD2. The sample comprised naive CD4+ T cells from PBMCs. Subset denoted: CD45RA+ positively selected. The CDR3 spells CASSLGGLALFTTDTQYF. CDR3 DNA sequence: TGTGCCAGCAGCTTAGGAGGACTAGCGCTCTTTACCACAGATACGCAGTATTTT.